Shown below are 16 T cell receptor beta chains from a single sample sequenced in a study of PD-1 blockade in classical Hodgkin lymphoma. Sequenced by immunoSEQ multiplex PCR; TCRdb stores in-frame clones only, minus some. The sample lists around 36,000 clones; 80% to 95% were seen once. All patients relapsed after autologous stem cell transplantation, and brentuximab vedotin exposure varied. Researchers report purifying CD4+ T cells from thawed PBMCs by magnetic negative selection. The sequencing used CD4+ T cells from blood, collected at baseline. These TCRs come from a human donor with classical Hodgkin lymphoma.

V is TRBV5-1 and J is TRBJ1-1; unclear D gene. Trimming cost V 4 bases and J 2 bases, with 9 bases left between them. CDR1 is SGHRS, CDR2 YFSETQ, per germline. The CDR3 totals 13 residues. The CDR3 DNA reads TGCGCCAGCAGCCCTATGCCCAACACTGAAGCTTTCTTT. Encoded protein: CASSPMPNTEAFF.

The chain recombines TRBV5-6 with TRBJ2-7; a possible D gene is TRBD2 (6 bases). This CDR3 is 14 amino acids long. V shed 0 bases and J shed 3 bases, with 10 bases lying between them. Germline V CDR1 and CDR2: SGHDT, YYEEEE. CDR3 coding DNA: TGTGCCAGCAGCTTGGTTGCGGGAAACTACGAGCAGTACTTC. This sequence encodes CASSLVAGNYEQYF.

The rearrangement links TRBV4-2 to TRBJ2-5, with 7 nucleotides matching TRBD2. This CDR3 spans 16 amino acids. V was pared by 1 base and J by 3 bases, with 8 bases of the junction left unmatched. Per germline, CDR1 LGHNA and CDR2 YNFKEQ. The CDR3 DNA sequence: TGTGCCAGCAGCCAAGTAGGGAGGGGCCTAGAAGAGACCCAGTACTTC. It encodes CASSQVGRGLEETQYF.

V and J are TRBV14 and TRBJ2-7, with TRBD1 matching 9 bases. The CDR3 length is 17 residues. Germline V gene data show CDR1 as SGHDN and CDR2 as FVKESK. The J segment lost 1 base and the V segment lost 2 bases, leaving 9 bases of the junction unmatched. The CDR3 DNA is TGTGCCAGCAGCCAATCCCCGGGACAGGGACCTTCCTACGAGCAGTACTTC. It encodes CASSQSPGQGPSYEQYF.

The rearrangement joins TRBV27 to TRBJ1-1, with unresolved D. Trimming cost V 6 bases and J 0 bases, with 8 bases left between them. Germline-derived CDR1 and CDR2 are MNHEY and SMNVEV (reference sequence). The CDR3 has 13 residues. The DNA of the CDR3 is TGTGCCAGCAGAATCGGGCTGAACACTGAAGCTTTCTTT. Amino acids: CASRIGLNTEAFF.

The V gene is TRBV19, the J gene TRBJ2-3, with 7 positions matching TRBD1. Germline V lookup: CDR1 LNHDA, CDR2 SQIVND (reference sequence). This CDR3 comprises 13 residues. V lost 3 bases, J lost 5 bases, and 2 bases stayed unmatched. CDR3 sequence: CASSIPGGDTQYF. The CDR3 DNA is TGTGCCAGTAGTATCCCAGGGGGAGATACGCAGTATTTT.

In DNA, the CDR3 is TGTGCCTGGAGTGGGGCTAGCGGGAGGAGGGGTACCTACGAGCAGTACTTC. It encodes CAWSGASGRRGTYEQYF. V usage is TRBV30 and J usage is TRBJ2-7; TRBD2 matches 11 bases. V shed 1 base and J 2 bases; nucleotides not matched to a gene: 10. The CDR3 length is 17 residues. CDR1 and CDR2 from the germline V gene are GTSNPN and SVGIG (reference sequence).

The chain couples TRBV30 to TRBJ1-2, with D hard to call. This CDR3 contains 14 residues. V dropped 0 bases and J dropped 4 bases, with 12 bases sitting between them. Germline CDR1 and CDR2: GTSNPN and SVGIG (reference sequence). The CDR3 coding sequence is TGTGCCTGGAGTGTAGGTGGGGTTGGCTATGGCTACACCTTC. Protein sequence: CAWSVGGVGYGYTF.

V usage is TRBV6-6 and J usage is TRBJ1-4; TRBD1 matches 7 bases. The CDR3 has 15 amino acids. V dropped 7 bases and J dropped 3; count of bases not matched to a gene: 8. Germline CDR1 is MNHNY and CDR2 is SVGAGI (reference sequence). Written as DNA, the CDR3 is TGTGCCAGCACTCAAGGACAGGTGGCTAATGAAAAACTGTTTTTT. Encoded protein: CASTQGQVANEKLFF.

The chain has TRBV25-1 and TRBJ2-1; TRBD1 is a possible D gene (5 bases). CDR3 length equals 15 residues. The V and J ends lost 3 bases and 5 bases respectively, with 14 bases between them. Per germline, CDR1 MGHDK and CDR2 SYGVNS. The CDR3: CASSDGHYTDNEQFF. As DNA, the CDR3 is TGTGCCAGCAGTGATGGACACTATACCGACAATGAGCAGTTCTTC. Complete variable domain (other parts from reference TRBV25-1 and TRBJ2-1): EADIYQTPRYLVIGTGKKITLECSQTMGHDKMYWYQQDPGMELHLIHYSYGVNSTEKGDLSSESTVSRIRTEHFPLTLESARPSHTSQYLCASSDGHYTDNEQFFGPGTRLTVL.

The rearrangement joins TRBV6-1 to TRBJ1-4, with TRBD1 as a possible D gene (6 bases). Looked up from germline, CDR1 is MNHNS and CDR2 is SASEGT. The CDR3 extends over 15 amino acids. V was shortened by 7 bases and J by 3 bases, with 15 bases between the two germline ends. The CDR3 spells CASTQGRGPNEKLFF. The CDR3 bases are TGTGCCAGCACTCAGGGCAGGGGACCTAATGAAAAACTGTTTTTT.

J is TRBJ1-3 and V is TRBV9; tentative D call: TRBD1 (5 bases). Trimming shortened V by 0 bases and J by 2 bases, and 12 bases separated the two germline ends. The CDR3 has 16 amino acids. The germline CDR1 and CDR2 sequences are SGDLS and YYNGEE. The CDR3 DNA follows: TGTGCCAGCAGCGTAGATTTAAGGGGTGCTGGAAACACCATATATTTT. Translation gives CASSVDLRGAGNTIYF.

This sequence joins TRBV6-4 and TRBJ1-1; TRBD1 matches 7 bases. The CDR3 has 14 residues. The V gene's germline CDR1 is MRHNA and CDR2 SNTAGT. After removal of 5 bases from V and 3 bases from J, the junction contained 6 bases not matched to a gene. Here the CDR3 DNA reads TGTGCCAGCAGTCCCAGGGGGATGGACACTGAAGCTTTCTTT. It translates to CASSPRGMDTEAFF.

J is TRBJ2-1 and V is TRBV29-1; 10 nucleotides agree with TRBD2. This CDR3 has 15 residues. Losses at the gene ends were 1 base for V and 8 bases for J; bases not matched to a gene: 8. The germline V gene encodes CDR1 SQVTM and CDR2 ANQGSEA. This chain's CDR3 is CSVEAPSGRGYEQFF. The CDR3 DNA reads TGCAGCGTTGAAGCCCCTAGCGGGAGAGGCTATGAGCAGTTCTTC.

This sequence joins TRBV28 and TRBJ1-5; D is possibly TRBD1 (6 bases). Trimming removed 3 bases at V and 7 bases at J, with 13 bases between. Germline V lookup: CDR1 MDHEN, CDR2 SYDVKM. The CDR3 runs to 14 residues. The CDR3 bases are TGTGCCAGCAGTTTGGGCAGGGGAGGACAGCCCCAGCATTTT. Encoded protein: CASSLGRGGQPQHF.

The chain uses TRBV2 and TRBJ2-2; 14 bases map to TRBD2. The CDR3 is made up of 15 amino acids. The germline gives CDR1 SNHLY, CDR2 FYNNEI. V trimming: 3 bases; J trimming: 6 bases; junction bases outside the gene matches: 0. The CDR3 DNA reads TGTGCCAGCAGTGAGACTAGCGGGAGGGCCGGGGAGCTGTTTTTT. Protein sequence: CASSETSGRAGELFF.